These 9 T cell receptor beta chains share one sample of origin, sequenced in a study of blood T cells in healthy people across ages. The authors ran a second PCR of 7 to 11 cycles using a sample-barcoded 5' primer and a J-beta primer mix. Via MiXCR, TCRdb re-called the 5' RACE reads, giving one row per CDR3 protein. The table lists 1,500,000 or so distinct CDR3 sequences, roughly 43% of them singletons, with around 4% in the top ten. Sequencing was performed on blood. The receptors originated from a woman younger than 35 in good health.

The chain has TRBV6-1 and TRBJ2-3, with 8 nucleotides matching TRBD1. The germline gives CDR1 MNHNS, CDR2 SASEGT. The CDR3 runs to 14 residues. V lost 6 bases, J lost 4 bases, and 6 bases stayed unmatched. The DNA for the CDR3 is TGTGCCAGCAGGAGACAGGGGTGGGCAGATACGCAGTATTTT. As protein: CASRRQGWADTQYF.

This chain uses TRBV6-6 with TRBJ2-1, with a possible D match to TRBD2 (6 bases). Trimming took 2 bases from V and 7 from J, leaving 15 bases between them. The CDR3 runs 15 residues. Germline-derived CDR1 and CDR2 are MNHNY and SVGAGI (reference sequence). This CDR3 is CASSYGARRENEQFF. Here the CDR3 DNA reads TGTGCCAGCAGTTACGGGGCGAGGAGGGAAAATGAGCAGTTCTTC.

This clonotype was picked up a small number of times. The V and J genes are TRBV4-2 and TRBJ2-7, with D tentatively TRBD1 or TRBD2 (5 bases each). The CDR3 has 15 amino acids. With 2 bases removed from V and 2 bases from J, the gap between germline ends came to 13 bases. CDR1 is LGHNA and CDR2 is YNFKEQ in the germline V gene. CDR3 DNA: TGTGCCAGCAGCCAACGGATAGGGACCCCCTACGAGCAGTACTTC. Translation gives CASSQRIGTPYEQYF.

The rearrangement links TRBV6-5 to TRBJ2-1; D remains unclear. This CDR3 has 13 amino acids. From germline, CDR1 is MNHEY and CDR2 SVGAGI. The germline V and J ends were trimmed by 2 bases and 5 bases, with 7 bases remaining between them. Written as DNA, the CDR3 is TGTGCCAGCAGTTACAGAACTAACAATGAGCAGTTCTTC. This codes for CASSYRTNNEQFF.

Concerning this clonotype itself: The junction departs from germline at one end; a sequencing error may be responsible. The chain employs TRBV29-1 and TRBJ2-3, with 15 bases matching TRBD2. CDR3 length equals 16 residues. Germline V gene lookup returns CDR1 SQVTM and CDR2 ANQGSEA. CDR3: CSAPGLAGGRADTRYF. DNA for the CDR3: TGCAGCGCCCCGGGACTAGCGGGGGGAAGAGCAGATACGCGGTATTTT.

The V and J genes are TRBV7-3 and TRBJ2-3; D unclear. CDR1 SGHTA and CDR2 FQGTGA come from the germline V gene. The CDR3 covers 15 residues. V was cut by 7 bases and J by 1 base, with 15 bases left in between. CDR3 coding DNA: TGTGCCAGCACACCTGGTGGGCCCGGCACAGATACGCAGTATTTT. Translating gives CASTPGGPGTDTQYF.

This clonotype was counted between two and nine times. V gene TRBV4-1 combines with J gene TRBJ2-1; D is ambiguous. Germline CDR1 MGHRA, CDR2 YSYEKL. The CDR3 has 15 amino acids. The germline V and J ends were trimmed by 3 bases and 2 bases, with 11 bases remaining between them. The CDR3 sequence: CASSQFAQTYNEQFF. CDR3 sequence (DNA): TGCGCCAGCAGCCAGTTCGCGCAGACCTACAATGAGCAGTTCTTC.

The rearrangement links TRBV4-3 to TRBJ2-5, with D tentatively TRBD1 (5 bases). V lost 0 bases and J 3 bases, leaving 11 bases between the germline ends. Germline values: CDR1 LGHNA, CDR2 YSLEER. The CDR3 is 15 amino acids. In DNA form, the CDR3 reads TGCGCCAGCAGCCAAGAGGCCAGGGCAAAAGAGACCCAGTACTTC. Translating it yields CASSQEARAKETQYF.

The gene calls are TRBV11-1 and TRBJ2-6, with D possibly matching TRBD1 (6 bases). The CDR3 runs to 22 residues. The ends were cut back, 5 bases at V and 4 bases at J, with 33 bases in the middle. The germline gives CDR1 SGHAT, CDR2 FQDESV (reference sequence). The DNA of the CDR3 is TGTGCCAGCAGCACAACTTTGGCGCCCGGGACAACCGGAGTTTACGGGGCCAACGTCCTGACTTTC. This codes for CASSTTLAPGTTGVYGANVLTF.